This TCR beta chain comes out of a study of blood T cells in healthy people across ages. The second PCR ran roughly 7 to 12 cycles with a sample-barcoded 5' primer and J-beta primers. There were at least 3 million CDR3-containing paired-end reads obtained from each sample. TCRdb fed the 5' RACE reads into MiXCR, producing one record per CDR3 protein. The sample records 1.4 million to 1.5 million distinct CDR3 sequences, around two fifths being singletons. Each individual donor underwent a draw of ten milliliters of peripheral blood. General study results and limits: The study found more naive CD4+ cells and higher diversity in long-lived than aged donors. Observed TCR beta diversity showed a strong correlation with the percentage of naive T cells as measured by flow cytometry.

Germline CDR1 DFQATT, CDR2 SNEGSKA (reference sequence). The CDR3 length is 15 residues. The J segment lost 7 bases and the V segment lost 1 base, leaving 7 bases of the junction unmatched. Only a few counts were recorded for this clonotype. Its antigen remains unknown. The chain is built from TRBV20-1 and TRBJ2-7, with TRBD2 matching 13 bases. The specimen sequenced was blood. This receptor was obtained from a young woman in good health. CDR3 coding DNA: TGCAGTGCTAGAGGACTAGCGGGGGGCTACAATGAGCAGTACTTC. This sequence encodes CSARGLAGGYNEQYF.